Listed below are T cell receptor beta chains from one sample, sequenced in a study of T cells in Graves' hyperthyroidism and ophthalmopathy. TCRdb independently ran MiXCR on the multiplex PCR reads; one entry per CDR3 protein. The table includes over 400,000 distinct CDR3 sequences, approximately 14% detected once. Specimen: blood. Receptors originate from a man younger than 35 with Graves' ophthalmopathy. CDR3s leave out the opening cysteine and the closing phenylalanine or tryptophan.

j_call,v_call,cdr3_length,cdr3_aa
TRBJ2-1,TRBV7-2,13,ASEHPGLIYNEQF
TRBJ1-4,TRBV19,11,ASIDRANEKLF
TRBJ1-5,TRBV2,11,ASSDFVGQPQH
TRBJ2-1,TRBV10-3,13,AISGARQGTGEQF
TRBJ2-4,TRBV12-3/TRBV12-4,14,ATSPSGTLAKNIQY
TRBJ2-1,TRBV10-1,14,ASSESSGVFYNEQF
TRBJ1-2,TRBV4-1,15,ASSQDPTGQVLHGYT
TRBJ2-1,TRBV24-1,13,ATSDFPGHYNEQF
TRBJ2-7,TRBV7-9,14,ASSLALGGPTYEQY
TRBJ2-5,TRBV5-6,13,ASSSSGGALETQY
TRBJ2-2,TRBV13,14,ASSLAGTRNTGELF
TRBJ1-6,TRBV4-1,12,ASSHPGQNSPLH
TRBJ2-3,TRBV9,13,ASSVGGGSTDTQY
TRBJ2-7,TRBV24-1,11,ATSDFTRPEQY
TRBJ2-5,TRBV20-1,15,SARDLLPGLAGETQY
TRBJ2-1,TRBV27,11,ASSTGAGGMQF
TRBJ2-5,TRBV7-9,14,ASGQTTGLVVETQY
TRBJ2-7,TRBV4-2,14,ASSQDLIAVIYEQY
TRBJ1-6,TRBV12-3/TRBV12-4,11,ASSTGLNSPLH
TRBJ2-7,TRBV20-1,13,SARDRDKGTYEQY
TRBJ2-7,TRBV7-2,13,ASSLLAGATYEQY
TRBJ2-1,TRBV11-2,10,ASSHGGGKRF
TRBJ2-1,TRBV9,11,ASSTYSGREQF
TRBJ2-7,TRBV6-1,13,ASSFVYSGSYEQY
TRBJ1-1,TRBV2,11,ASSERSMTEAF
TRBJ1-4,TRBV25-1,13,ASSDLGTPVEKLF
TRBJ2-2,TRBV15,14,ATSRVGTGRDGELF
TRBJ2-5,TRBV12-3/TRBV12-4,11,ASSSGGIETQY
TRBJ2-5,TRBV7-2,15,ASSLVLAGGIQETQY
TRBJ1-1,TRBV4-1,13,ASSRNRLRDTEAF
TRBJ2-7,TRBV2,10,ASSAMTSEQY
TRBJ2-5,TRBV7-9,13,ASSLLRGGRETQY
TRBJ2-1,TRBV4-2,15,ASSQDTQREGRYEQF
TRBJ1-5,TRBV5-8,14,ASSRGSKVGNQPQH
TRBJ2-6,TRBV16,11,ASSNSGANVLT
TRBJ2-1,TRBV11-3,12,ASSPPRTDNEQF
TRBJ2-1,TRBV4-1,13,ASSQGWGGHNEQF
TRBJ1-6,TRBV20-1,11,SAESKYNSPLH
TRBJ1-1,TRBV30,10,AWIRTNTEAF
TRBJ1-1,TRBV5-1,10,ASRDPYTEAF
TRBJ1-1,TRBV4-2,14,ASSRPGTGPNTEAF
TRBJ2-7,TRBV27,12,ASSSPSGYYEQY
TRBJ2-3,TRBV30,14,AWSVGAGGPTDTQY